This passage covers 21 T cell receptor beta chains from one sample sequenced in a study of blood T cell repertoires in COVID-19. The data were produced by immunoSEQ multiplex PCR, yet TCRdb's version contains in-frame clones alone and is incomplete. Among approximately 110,000 clones listed, 70% to 75% were seen once. The source material was peripheral blood. The receptors derive from a man at least 80 years old with COVID-19, enrolled during active disease.

V is TRBV5-1 and J is TRBJ2-1, with 12 bases matching TRBD2. This CDR3 is 20 amino acids long. Germline CDR1 reads SGHRS; CDR2 reads YFSETQ. V lost 3 bases, J lost 1 base, and 14 bases stayed unmatched. In DNA, the CDR3 is TGCGCCAGCAGCTCCGAGGGGGCTAGCGGGAGGGCCGAATCCTACAATGAGCAGTTCTTC. It yields the protein CASSSEGASGRAESYNEQFF.

The V gene is TRBV3-1 (or the pseudogene TRBV3-2), the J gene TRBJ2-5; unclear D gene. Germline lookup yields CDR1 LGHDT and CDR2 YNNKEL (reference sequence). The CDR3 has 19 residues. V was shortened by 0 bases and J by 3 bases, with 23 bases between the two germline ends. DNA of the CDR3: TGTGCCAGCAGCCAAGACCCCAAGCGAGACTCTAGGTCGGAAGAGACCCAGTACTTC. Its translation: CASSQDPKRDSRSEETQYF.

The chain combines TRBV6-5 with TRBJ2-1; D might be TRBD2 (6 bases). The germline V and J ends were trimmed by 6 bases and 10 bases, with 13 bases remaining between them. This CDR3 is built from 12 residues. Germline V lookup: CDR1 MNHEY, CDR2 SVGAGI. This CDR3 is CASSRPSAEQFF. As DNA, the CDR3 is TGTGCCAGCAGCCGCCCTAGCGCGGAGCAGTTCTTC.

The genes are TRBV5-1 and TRBJ2-7; perhaps TRBD1 as D (5 bases). Per the germline V gene, CDR1 is SGHRS and CDR2 is YFSETQ. V was cut by 3 bases and J by 6 bases, with 13 bases left in between. There are 13 residues in the CDR3. CDR3 bases: TGCGCCAGCAGCTGGGGCATGGGTAGCGAGCAGTACTTC. Translated, it gives CASSWGMGSEQYF. The whole variable domain, remainder taken from reference TRBV5-1 and TRBJ2-7, is KAGVTQTPRYLIKTRGQQVTLSCSPISGHRSVSWYQQTPGQGLQFLFEYFSETQRNKGNFPGRFSGRQFSNSRSEMNVSTLELGDSALYLCASSWGMGSEQYFGPGTRLTVT.

The rearrangement links TRBV14 to TRBJ1-4; 8 bases agree with TRBD1. Germline values: CDR1 SGHDN, CDR2 FVKESK. This CDR3 is 16 amino acids long. With 0 bases clipped from V and 8 bases from J, the junction kept 8 bases outside the gene matches. CDR3 protein: CASSQDVGTGSEKLFF. CDR3 bases: TGTGCCAGCAGCCAAGATGTTGGGACAGGATCAGAAAAACTGTTTTTT.

This chain uses TRBV3-1 (or the pseudogene TRBV3-2) with TRBJ2-7; D may be TRBD2 (5 bases). CDR3 length: 15 residues. Germline V gene data show CDR1 as LGHDT and CDR2 as YNNKEL (reference sequence). Trimming removed 1 base at V and 0 bases at J, with 10 bases between. Written as DNA, the CDR3 is TGTGCCAGCAGCCAAGCTCGGGGTCCCTCCTACGAGCAGTACTTC. It translates to CASSQARGPSYEQYF.

The genes are TRBV18 and TRBJ2-1, with a possible D match to TRBD2 (6 bases). Germline-derived CDR1 and CDR2 are KGHSH and LQKENI. This CDR3 spans 14 amino acids. With 6 bases removed from V and 3 bases from J, the gap between germline ends came to 12 bases. The CDR3, as DNA: TGTGCCAGCTCGCAATCGACTAGCTACAATGAGCAGTTCTTC. Its translation: CASSQSTSYNEQFF.

The V call is TRBV10-3, the J call TRBJ2-3, with 7 bases that match TRBD2. Germline values: CDR1 ENHRY, CDR2 SYGVKD. V trimming: 2 bases; J trimming: 5 bases; junction bases outside the gene matches: 10. The CDR3 totals 16 residues. The CDR3 DNA is TGTGCCATCAGTGAGCGAGGCGGGAGAGTAAAAGATACGCAGTATTTT. Its protein is CAISERGGRVKDTQYF.

This clone was counted between two and nine times. V gene TRBV7-3 combines with J gene TRBJ2-1; 9 bases fit TRBD1. The CDR3 spans 13 residues. With 3 bases clipped from V and 8 bases from J, the junction kept 2 bases outside the gene matches. CDR1 SGHTA and CDR2 FQGTGA come from the germline V gene. This chain's CDR3 is CASSFTGGYEQFF. The CDR3 DNA follows: TGTGCCAGCAGCTTTACAGGGGGCTATGAGCAGTTCTTC.

The chain combines TRBV24-1 with TRBJ1-1; no definite D call. This CDR3 contains 14 residues. Looked up from germline, CDR1 is KGHDR and CDR2 is SFDVKD. The V end was cut by 2 bases, the J end by 3 bases, with 9 bases between. The CDR3 sequence is CATSDSTDYTEAFF. Written as DNA, the CDR3 is TGTGCCACCAGTGATTCCACCGACTACACTGAAGCTTTCTTT.

This chain connects TRBV5-1 to TRBJ2-5; TRBD1 matches at 8 bases. The germline V gene encodes CDR1 SGHRS and CDR2 YFSETQ. V shed 2 bases and J 5 bases; nucleotides not matched to a gene: 8. The CDR3 extends over 15 amino acids. The CDR3 is CASSFPDRAWETQYF. CDR3 DNA: TGCGCCAGCAGCTTCCCGGACAGGGCTTGGGAGACCCAGTACTTC.

This chain uses TRBV18 with TRBJ2-1; TRBD2 agrees at 10 bases. Germline values: CDR1 KGHSH, CDR2 LQKENI. The ends lost 5 bases at V and 4 bases at J; junction bases unmatched: 5. This CDR3 has 15 residues. The DNA of the CDR3 is TGTGCCAGCTCAGCGACTAGCGGGCTTTACAATGAGCAGTTCTTC. Translation gives CASSATSGLYNEQFF.

The rearrangement uses TRBV6-5 and TRBJ2-3; D is possibly TRBD1 (6 bases). This CDR3 has 13 residues. Germline CDR1 is MNHEY and CDR2 is SVGAGI. V lost 6 bases to trimming and J lost 5 bases, with 12 bases between them. CDR3 coding DNA: TGTGCCAGCAGACCCTGGACAGAAGATACGCAGTATTTT. This gives the protein CASRPWTEDTQYF.

The rearrangement links TRBV5-1 to TRBJ1-6, with TRBD1 identical over 7 bases. Losses at the gene ends were 4 bases for V and 4 bases for J; bases not matched to a gene: 2. The CDR3 length is 14 residues. CDR1 and CDR2 (germline): SGHRS, YFSETQ. The CDR3: CASSAGQYNSPLHF. CDR3 nucleotides: TGCGCCAGCAGCGCGGGACAGTATAATTCACCCCTCCACTTT.

CDR3 DNA sequence: TGCAGCGCCGCGACAGGGGTAAATTCACCCCTCCACTTT. Amino acids: CSAATGVNSPLHF. The chain recombines TRBV29-1 with TRBJ1-6; the match to TRBD1 covers 8 bases. The CDR3 is 13 residues long. Germline CDR1 SQVTM, CDR2 ANQGSEA. V lost 7 bases to trimming and J lost 7 bases; unmatched junction nucleotides: 6.

The rearrangement uses TRBV6-1 and TRBJ2-1; no clear D gene. The CDR3 sequence is 13 residues long. CDR1 is MNHNS and CDR2 is SASEGT in the germline V gene. Trimming removed 0 bases from V and 10 bases from J, with 10 bases in between. The CDR3 bases are TGTGCCAGCAGTGAAGCGCTTCGCCAGGAGCAGTTCTTC. This encodes CASSEALRQEQFF.

This chain joins TRBV27 and TRBJ2-1; weak D call: TRBD1 (6 bases). Germline loops: CDR1 MNHEY, CDR2 SMNVEV (reference sequence). Deletions cut 4 bases from V and 1 base from J, with 11 bases between. There are 15 residues in the CDR3. CDR3 region: CASSYIGGSYNEQFF. As DNA, the CDR3 is TGTGCCAGCAGTTACATAGGGGGTTCCTACAATGAGCAGTTCTTC.

The V call is TRBV5-1, the J call TRBJ2-1, with 7 bases identical to TRBD2. V gave up 0 bases and J gave up 5 bases; unmatched junction bases: 5. The CDR3 loop spans 15 amino acids. Per germline, CDR1 SGHRS and CDR2 YFSETQ. CDR3: CASSLDSTSDNEQFF. In nucleotides, the CDR3 is TGCGCCAGCAGCTTGGACTCTACTAGCGACAATGAGCAGTTCTTC.

This chain links TRBV5-1 with TRBJ2-2, with D possibly TRBD2 on 6 matching bases. The germline V gene has CDR1 SGHRS and CDR2 YFSETQ. V lost 6 bases, J lost 5 bases, and 17 bases lay in between. This CDR3 spans 15 amino acids. The CDR3 DNA sequence: TGCGCCAGCACCGACACCACCGGGGGAACCGGGGAGCTGTTTTTT. Translating gives CASTDTTGGTGELFF.

The J gene is TRBJ1-5, the V gene TRBV6-5; possible D gene TRBD1, 6 bases. This CDR3 is built from 14 residues. With 2 bases removed from V and 5 bases from J, the gap between germline ends came to 10 bases. Germline CDR1 MNHEY, CDR2 SVGAGI. In DNA form, the CDR3 reads TGTGCCAGCAGTTACGGAGGGGGGGATCAGCCCCAGCATTTT. Protein product: CASSYGGGDQPQHF.

The chain recombines TRBV2 with TRBJ2-2; 8 positions agree with TRBD2. V dropped 6 bases and J dropped 6; count of bases not matched to a gene: 9. Germline V gene sequence: CDR1 SNHLY, CDR2 FYNNEI. The CDR3 extends over 15 amino acids. The CDR3 here is CASRRAGVGSGELFF. CDR3 coding DNA: TGTGCCAGCAGACGAGCGGGAGTGGGTTCCGGGGAGCTGTTTTTT.